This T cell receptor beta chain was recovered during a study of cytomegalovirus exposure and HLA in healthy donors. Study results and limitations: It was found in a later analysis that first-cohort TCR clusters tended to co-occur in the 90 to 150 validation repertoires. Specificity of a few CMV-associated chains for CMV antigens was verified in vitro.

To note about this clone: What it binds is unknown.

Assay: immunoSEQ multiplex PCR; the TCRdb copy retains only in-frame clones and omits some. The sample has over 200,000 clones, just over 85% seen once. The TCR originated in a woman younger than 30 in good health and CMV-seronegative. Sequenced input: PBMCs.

This CDR3 reads CATTPQGGSYNEQFF. The DNA for the CDR3 is TGTGCCACCACCCCACAGGGGGGCTCCTACAATGAGCAGTTCTTC. This chain uses TRBV6-5 with TRBJ2-1; the match to TRBD1 covers 8 bases. Trimming removed 10 bases from V and 0 bases from J; junction bases left unmatched: 8. This CDR3 is 15 amino acids long. Germline V CDR1 and CDR2: MNHEY, SVGAGI.